The clone carrying this T cell receptor beta chain was observed a handful of times. Its antigen is unidentified. This sample was included in a study of cytomegalovirus exposure and HLA in healthy donors. PCR employed 60 Vbeta and 13 Jbeta primers. Source study methods: Later, an analysis found roughly 80 million unique TCR beta chains, and 9.5 million to 11 million of these were shared. Profiling relied on immunoSEQ multiplex PCR, and the TCRdb table lists in-frame clones only, not all of them. V and J calls and clone size are given by that table; D and trimming were obtained from the DNA. The table lists some 100,000 clones, under 80% of them singletons. General observations from the study: Presence/absence analyses rested on an assumption that sequencing depth was roughly uniform across donors.

The material sequenced was PBMCs. The source is a woman between 45 and 60 years old in good health and CMV-seropositive.

The CDR3 loop is CASSSSFRDNQPQHF. In DNA, the CDR3 is TGTGCCAGCAGTTCCTCGTTCAGGGACAATCAGCCCCAGCATTTT. The V call is TRBV27, the J call TRBJ1-5, with D possibly matching TRBD1 (5 bases). Trimming shortened V by 4 bases and J by 3 bases, and 13 bases separated the two germline ends. Looked up from germline, CDR1 is MNHEY and CDR2 is SMNVEV (reference sequence). The CDR3 runs to 15 residues.